One and the same sample provided the 18 T cell receptor beta chains below, sequenced in a study of regulatory T cells in long-lasting Graves disease. Time point reported: newly diagnosed GD, antithyroid drugs for less than 3 months. PBMCs provided the RNA from which the TCR library was made. Construction of the TCR beta libraries employed iRepertoire HTBI primers in conjunction with Arm-PCR of CDR3 regions. TCRdb re-derived calls from the multiplex PCR reads in MiXCR, one entry per CDR3 protein. The repertoire has 200,000 to 250,000 distinct CDR3 sequences, approximately 18% of them found once; the top ten carry over 9.5%. In addition, the sample was reused for a study of T cells in Graves' hyperthyroidism and ophthalmopathy.

The specimen was peripheral blood mononuclear cells (PBMCs), collected at new diagnosis, from a patient treated with antithyroid drugs. These receptors were collected from a woman under 40 with Graves disease.

This clonotype was recorded many times. V usage is TRBV19 and J usage is TRBJ2-7, with 7 positions matching TRBD1. The germline gives CDR1 LNHDA, CDR2 SQIVND (reference sequence). The trim removed 7 bases at V and 5 bases at J, leaving 11 bases unmatched. CDR3 length: 14 amino acids. As DNA, the CDR3 is TGTGCCAGTACGGCTCGACAGGGTGGGAACGAGCAGTACTTC. This translates into CASTARQGGNEQYF.

This clonotype occurred many times. The J gene is TRBJ2-7, the V gene TRBV20-1, with 9 bases fitting TRBD1. Per the germline V gene, CDR1 is DFQATT and CDR2 is SNEGSKA (reference sequence). The CDR3 is 12 residues long. CDR3 coding DNA: TGCACAGTCGACAGGGGGTTTGGGGAGCAGTACTTC. Translating it yields CTVDRGFGEQYF.

Comments on this clonotype: One base away lies a much larger clone, so this may be a sequencing read error. The chain uses TRBV25-1 and TRBJ2-1, with 11 positions matching TRBD2. This CDR3 has 15 residues. The V gene's germline CDR1 is MGHDK and CDR2 SYGVNS. The CDR3 nucleotides read TGTCCCAGCAGCCTAGCGGGGGGACACTCCAATGAGCAGTTCTTC. Its translation: CPSSLAGGHSNEQFF.

Ten or more counts support this clonotype. The CDR3 region is CASSVLAGGTADTQYF. The CDR3 DNA reads TGTGCCAGTAGTGTACTAGCGGGGGGGACCGCAGATACGCAGTATTTT. The rearrangement uses TRBV19 and TRBJ2-3; 13 bases line up with TRBD2. Germline CDR1 and CDR2: LNHDA and SQIVND (reference sequence). CDR3 size: 16 residues. After removal of 5 bases from V and 4 bases from J, the junction contained 6 bases not matched to a gene.

This clonotype was seen many times. V usage is TRBV20-1 and J usage is TRBJ1-5; TRBD1 matches at 9 bases. The V gene's germline CDR1 is DFQATT and CDR2 SNEGSKA (reference sequence). V shed 3 bases and J 4 bases; nucleotides not matched to a gene: 4. The CDR3 is made up of 14 amino acids. DNA of the CDR3: TGCAGTGCTAGGCCCGGGACAGGGAATCAGCCCCAGCATTTT. It specifies CSARPGTGNQPQHF.

This clonotype was counted ten times or more. The germline gene is not matched at one end of the junction; a read error may be the cause. The chain combines TRBV19 with TRBJ1-5, with D perhaps matching TRBD1 (6 bases). Germline values: CDR1 LNHDA, CDR2 SQIVND (reference sequence). This CDR3 contains 12 residues. CDR3 sequence reads: CASSTGNQPQHF. The CDR3 DNA sequence: TGTGCCAGCAGTACAGGGAATCAGCCCCAGCATTTT.

This chain links TRBV28 with TRBJ2-3; TRBD2 matches at 14 bases. J lost 6 bases, V lost 3 bases, and 5 bases had no gene match. The CDR3 has 16 amino acids. Germline CDR1 and CDR2: MDHEN and SYDVKM. DNA for the CDR3: TGTGCCAGCAGTTTTCGGGGACTAGCGGGAGCCGATACGCAGTATTTT. Protein: CASSFRGLAGADTQYF.

The chain employs TRBV12-3 or TRBV12-4 and TRBJ1-3, with TRBD1 matching over 11 bases. CDR3 length: 16 amino acids. The V gene end was trimmed by 4 bases and the J gene end by 3 bases; junction bases not matched to a gene: 5. The CDR3 region is CASSYGQGAVGNTIYF. In DNA form, the CDR3 reads TGTGCCAGCAGTTATGGACAGGGGGCCGTTGGAAACACCATATATTTT.

Regarding this clonotype: This is likely a read error, given that the CDR3 carries no conserved phenylalanine or tryptophan at its end. V gene TRBV6-1 combines with J gene TRBJ1-1, with TRBD1 matching over 9 bases. CDR1 and CDR2 (germline): MNHNS, SASEGT. The length of the CDR3 is 16 residues. Losses at the gene ends were 7 bases for V and 8 bases for J; bases not matched to a gene: 17. DNA for the CDR3: TGTGCCAGCACTGCGGCCCTAGGGACAGGGAAGGTAGAAGCTTTCTCT. It specifies CASTAALGTGKVEAFS.

This clonotype was seen ten or more times. The chain joins TRBV7-2 to TRBJ2-2, with a possible D match to TRBD1 (6 bases). V lost 4 bases and J lost 4, with 13 bases in between. Germline CDR1 SGHTA, CDR2 FQGNSA. There are 15 residues in the CDR3. The CDR3 sequence: CASSSPGQRTGELFF. The CDR3, as DNA: TGTGCCAGCAGCTCACCGGGACAACGCACCGGGGAGCTGTTTTTT.

Ten or more counts support this clonotype. The chain carries TRBV19 and TRBJ2-4, with TRBD2 matching 13 bases. Looked up from germline, CDR1 is LNHDA and CDR2 is SQIVND (reference sequence). Trimming took 1 base from V and 0 from J; bases not matched to a gene: 9. This CDR3 is built from 20 residues. The CDR3 loop reads CASSIAFGTSGTLAKNIQYF. As DNA, the CDR3 is TGTGCCAGTAGTATAGCCTTCGGGACTAGCGGGACCTTAGCCAAAAACATTCAGTACTTC.

A note on this clonotype: A far larger clone is a single base away, which makes a read error likely. V usage is TRBV27 and J usage is TRBJ2-4; the D gene is possibly TRBD1 (5 bases). Gene TRBJ2-1 matches the end of the DNA better, so the J call may be wrong. Germline assignment: CDR1 MNHEY and CDR2 SMNVEV (reference sequence). CDR3 length: 13 amino acids. CDR3 nucleotide sequence: TGTGCCAGCAGTTTGGGCAGAGACAGTGAGCAGTTCTTC. It translates to CASSLGRDSEQFF.

The sample holds many counts of this clonotype. V is TRBV20-1 and J is TRBJ2-7; D tentatively fits TRBD1 or TRBD2 (6 bases each). V was clipped by 3 bases and J by 5 bases, with 17 bases between them. This CDR3 is built from 14 residues. The germline gives CDR1 DFQATT, CDR2 SNEGSKA (reference sequence). The DNA for the CDR3 is TGCAGTGCTAGCATTCACAGGGAGGTCAACGAGCAGTACTTC. It is translated as CSASIHREVNEQYF.

In its sample, this clonotype was seen many times. The V and J genes are TRBV28 and TRBJ1-6, with D uncertain. V lost 5 bases to trimming and J lost 10 bases, with 15 bases between them. The length of the CDR3 is 14 residues. Per the germline V gene, CDR1 is MDHEN and CDR2 is SYDVKM. The CDR3 here is CASSTWKVGSPLHF. The CDR3 nucleotides read TGTGCCAGCAGTACCTGGAAAGTAGGCTCACCCCTCCACTTT.

This clonotype has at least ten counts. The chain uses TRBV6-2 or TRBV6-3 and TRBJ2-7, with D perhaps matching TRBD1 (5 bases). V lost 2 bases and J 2 bases, leaving 19 bases between the germline ends. This CDR3 contains 17 residues. CDR1 and CDR2 (germline): MNHEY, SVGEGT. The CDR3 reads CASSYREARAGPYEQYF. CDR3 nucleotides: TGTGCCAGCAGTTACCGCGAGGCCAGGGCAGGACCCTACGAGCAGTACTTC.

The table lists this clonotype with many counts. This chain uses TRBV10-3 with TRBJ1-2; D gene unclear. CDR3 size: 12 residues. CDR1 and CDR2 (germline): ENHRY, SYGVKD. Trimming removed 2 bases from V and 7 bases from J, with 8 bases in between. The CDR3 sequence is CAISETDVGYTF. DNA for the CDR3: TGTGCCATCAGTGAGACAGACGTTGGCTACACCTTC.

This clonotype has ten or more counts. The chain carries TRBV12-3 or TRBV12-4 and TRBJ2-1; 14 nucleotides match TRBD2. V shed 6 bases, J shed 3 bases, and the junction held 7 bases outside the gene matches. This CDR3 spans 17 amino acids. The CDR3: CASSLGGTSGSYNEQFF. DNA of the CDR3: TGTGCCAGCAGCCTAGGAGGGACTAGCGGGAGCTACAATGAGCAGTTCTTC.

The sample holds many counts of this clonotype. This chain links TRBV7-9 with TRBJ2-7; D call uncertain. Deletions cut 5 bases from V and 2 bases from J, with 10 bases between. CDR1 and CDR2 (germline): SEHNR, FQNEAQ (reference sequence). The CDR3 has 13 amino acids. The CDR3 DNA sequence: TGTGCCAGCAGCCACAGTAGGACCTACGAGCAGTACTTC. It yields the protein CASSHSRTYEQYF.